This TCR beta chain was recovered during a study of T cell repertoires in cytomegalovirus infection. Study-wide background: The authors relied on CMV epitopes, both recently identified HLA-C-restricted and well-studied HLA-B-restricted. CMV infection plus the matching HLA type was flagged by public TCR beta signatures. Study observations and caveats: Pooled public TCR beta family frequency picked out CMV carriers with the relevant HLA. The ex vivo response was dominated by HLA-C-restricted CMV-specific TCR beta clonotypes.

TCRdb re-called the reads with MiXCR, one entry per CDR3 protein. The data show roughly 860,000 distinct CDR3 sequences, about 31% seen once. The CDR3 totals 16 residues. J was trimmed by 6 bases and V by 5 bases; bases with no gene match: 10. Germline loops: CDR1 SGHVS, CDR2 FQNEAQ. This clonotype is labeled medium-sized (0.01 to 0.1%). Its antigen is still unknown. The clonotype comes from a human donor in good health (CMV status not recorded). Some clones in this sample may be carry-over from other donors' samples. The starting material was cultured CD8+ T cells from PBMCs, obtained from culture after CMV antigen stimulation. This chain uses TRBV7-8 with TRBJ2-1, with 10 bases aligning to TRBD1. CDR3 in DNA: TGTGCCAGCAGCACTACCGGGACAGGGGTGGTCAATGAGCAGTTCTTC. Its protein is CASSTTGTGVVNEQFF. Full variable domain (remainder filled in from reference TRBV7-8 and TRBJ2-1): GAGVSQSPRYKVAKRGQDVALRCDPISGHVSLFWYQQALGQGPEFLTYFQNEAQLDKSGLPSDRFFAERPEGSVSTLKIQRTQQEDSAVYLCASSTTGTGVVNEQFFGPGTRLTVL.